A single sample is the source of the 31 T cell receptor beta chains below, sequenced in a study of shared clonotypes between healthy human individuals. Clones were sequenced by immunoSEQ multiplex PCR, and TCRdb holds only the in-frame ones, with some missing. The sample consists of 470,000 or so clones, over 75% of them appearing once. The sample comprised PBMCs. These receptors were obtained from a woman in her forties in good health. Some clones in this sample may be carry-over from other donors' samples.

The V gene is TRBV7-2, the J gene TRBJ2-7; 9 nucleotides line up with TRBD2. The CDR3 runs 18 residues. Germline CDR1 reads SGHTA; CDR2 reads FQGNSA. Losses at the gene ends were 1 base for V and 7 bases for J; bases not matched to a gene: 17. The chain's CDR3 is CASSLVAGERGGWREQYF. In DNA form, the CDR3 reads TGTGCCAGCAGCTTAGTAGCGGGAGAACGAGGGGGTTGGCGGGAGCAGTACTTC.

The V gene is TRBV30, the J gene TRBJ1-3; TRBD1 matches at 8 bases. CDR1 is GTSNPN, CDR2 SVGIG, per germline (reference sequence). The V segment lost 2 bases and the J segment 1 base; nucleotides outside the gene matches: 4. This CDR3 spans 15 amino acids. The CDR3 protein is CAWSRGQESGNTIYF. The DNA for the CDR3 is TGTGCCTGGAGTAGGGGACAGGAGTCTGGAAACACCATATATTTT.

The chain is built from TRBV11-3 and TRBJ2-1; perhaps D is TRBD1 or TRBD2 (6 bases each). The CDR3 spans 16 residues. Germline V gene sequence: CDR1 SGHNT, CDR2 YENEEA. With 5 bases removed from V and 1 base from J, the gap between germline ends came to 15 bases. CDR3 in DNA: TGTGCCAGCAGCCCGAGGGGGGCTGCTTCCTACAATGAGCAGTTCTTC. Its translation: CASSPRGAASYNEQFF.

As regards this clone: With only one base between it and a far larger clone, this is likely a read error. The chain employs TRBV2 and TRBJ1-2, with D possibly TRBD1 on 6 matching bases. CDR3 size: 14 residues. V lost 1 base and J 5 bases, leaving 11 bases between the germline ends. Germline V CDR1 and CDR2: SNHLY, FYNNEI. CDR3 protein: CASSEGWTVYGYTF. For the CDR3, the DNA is TGTGCCAGCAGTGAAGGGTGGACAGTGTATGGCTACACCTTC.

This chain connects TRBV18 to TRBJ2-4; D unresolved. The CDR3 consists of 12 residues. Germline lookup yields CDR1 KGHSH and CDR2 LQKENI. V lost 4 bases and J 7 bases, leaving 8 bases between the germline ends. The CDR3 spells CASSLYGNIQYF. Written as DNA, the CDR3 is TGTGCCAGCTCACTATACGGGAACATTCAGTACTTC.

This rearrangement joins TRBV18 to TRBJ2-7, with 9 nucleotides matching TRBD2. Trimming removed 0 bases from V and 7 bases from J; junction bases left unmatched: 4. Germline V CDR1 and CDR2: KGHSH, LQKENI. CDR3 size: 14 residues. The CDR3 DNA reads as TGTGCCAGCTCACCACCGACTAGCGGACGAGAGCAGTACTTC. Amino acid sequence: CASSPPTSGREQYF.

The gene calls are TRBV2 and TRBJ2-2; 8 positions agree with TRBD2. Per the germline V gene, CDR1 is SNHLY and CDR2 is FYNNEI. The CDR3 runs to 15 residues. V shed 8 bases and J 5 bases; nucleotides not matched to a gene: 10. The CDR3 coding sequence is TGTGCCAGCCTCACCGGGACTAGGGGGACCGGGGAGCTGTTTTTT. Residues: CASLTGTRGTGELFF.

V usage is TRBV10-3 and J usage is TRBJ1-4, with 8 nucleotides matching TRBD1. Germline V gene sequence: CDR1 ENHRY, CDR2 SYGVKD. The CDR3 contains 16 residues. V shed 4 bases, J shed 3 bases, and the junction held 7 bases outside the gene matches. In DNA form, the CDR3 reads TGTGCCATCAGTGGCCGTTCAGGGGGCCCTAATGAAAAACTGTTTTTT. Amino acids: CAISGRSGGPNEKLFF.

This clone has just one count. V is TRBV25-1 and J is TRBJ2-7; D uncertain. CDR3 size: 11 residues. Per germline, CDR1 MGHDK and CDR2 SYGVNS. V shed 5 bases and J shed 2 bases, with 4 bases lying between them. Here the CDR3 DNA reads TGTGCCAGCAGTTGGACCTACGAGCAGTACTTC. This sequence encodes CASSWTYEQYF.

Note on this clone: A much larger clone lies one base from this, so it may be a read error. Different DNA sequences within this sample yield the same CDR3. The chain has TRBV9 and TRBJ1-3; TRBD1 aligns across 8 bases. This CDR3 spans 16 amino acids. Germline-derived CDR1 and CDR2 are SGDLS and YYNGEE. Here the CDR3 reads CASSGTGGNSGNTIYF. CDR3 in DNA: TGTGCCAGCAGCGGAACAGGGGGGAACTCTGGAAACACCATATACTTT.

The CDR3 DNA follows: TGTGCCAGCAGACAGGGGTCGAGCTCTGGAAACACCATATATTTT. Its translation: CASRQGSSSGNTIYF. The chain employs TRBV6-5 and TRBJ1-3; TRBD1 matches 7 bases. The CDR3 has 15 amino acids. Germline CDR1 is MNHEY and CDR2 is SVGAGI. V dropped 6 bases and J dropped 0; count of bases not matched to a gene: 5.

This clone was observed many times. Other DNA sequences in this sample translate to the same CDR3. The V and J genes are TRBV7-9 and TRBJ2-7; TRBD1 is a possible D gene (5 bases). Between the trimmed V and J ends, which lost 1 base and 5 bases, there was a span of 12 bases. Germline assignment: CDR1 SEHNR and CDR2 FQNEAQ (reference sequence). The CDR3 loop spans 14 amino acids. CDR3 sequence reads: CASSLGQGRNEQYF. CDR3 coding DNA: TGTGCCAGCAGCTTAGGGCAGGGCAGGAACGAGCAGTACTTC.

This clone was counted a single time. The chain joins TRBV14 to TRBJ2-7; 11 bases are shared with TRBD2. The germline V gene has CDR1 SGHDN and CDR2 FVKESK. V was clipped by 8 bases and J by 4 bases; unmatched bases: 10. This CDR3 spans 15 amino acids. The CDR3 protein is CASQHSGRGVYEQYF. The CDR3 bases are TGTGCCAGCCAACATAGCGGGAGGGGTGTTTACGAGCAGTACTTC. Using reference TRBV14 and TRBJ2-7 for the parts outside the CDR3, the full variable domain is EAGVTQFPSHSVIEKGQTVTLRCDPISGHDNLYWYRRVMGKEIKFLLHFVKESKQDESGMPNNRFLAERTGGTYSTLKVQPAELEDSGVYFCASQHSGRGVYEQYFGPGTRLTVT.

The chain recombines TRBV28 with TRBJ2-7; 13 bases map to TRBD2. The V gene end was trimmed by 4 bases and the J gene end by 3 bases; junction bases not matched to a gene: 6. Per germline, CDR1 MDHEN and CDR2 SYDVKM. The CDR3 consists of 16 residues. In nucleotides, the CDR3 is TGTGCCAGCAGTTACCCGGGACTAGCGGGGAGCTACGAGCAGTACTTC. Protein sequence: CASSYPGLAGSYEQYF.

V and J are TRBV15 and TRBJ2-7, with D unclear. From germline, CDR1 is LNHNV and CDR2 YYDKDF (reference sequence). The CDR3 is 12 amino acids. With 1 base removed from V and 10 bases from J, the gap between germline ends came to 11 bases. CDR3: CATSRGDQSQYF. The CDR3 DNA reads TGTGCCACCAGCAGAGGCGACCAGTCACAGTACTTC.

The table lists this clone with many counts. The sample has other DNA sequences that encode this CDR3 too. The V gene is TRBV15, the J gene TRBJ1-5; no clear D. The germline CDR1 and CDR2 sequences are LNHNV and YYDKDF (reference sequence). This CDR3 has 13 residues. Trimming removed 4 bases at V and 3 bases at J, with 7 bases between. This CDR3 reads CATSTANNQPQHF. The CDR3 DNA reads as TGTGCCACCAGCACAGCAAACAATCAGCCCCAGCATTTT.

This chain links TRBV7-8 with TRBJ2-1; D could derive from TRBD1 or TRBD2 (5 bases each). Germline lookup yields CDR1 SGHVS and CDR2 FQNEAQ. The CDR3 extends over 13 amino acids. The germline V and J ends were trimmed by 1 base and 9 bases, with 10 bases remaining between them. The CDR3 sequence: CASSLVGDGEQFF. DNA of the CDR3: TGTGCCAGCAGCTTAGTCGGGGACGGTGAGCAGTTCTTC.

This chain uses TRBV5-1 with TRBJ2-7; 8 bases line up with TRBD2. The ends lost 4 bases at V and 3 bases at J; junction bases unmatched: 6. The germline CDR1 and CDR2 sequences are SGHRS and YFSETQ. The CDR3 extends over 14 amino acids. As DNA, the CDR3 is TGCGCCAGCAGCGACCCGGGGGGGAACTACGAGCAGTACTTC. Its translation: CASSDPGGNYEQYF.

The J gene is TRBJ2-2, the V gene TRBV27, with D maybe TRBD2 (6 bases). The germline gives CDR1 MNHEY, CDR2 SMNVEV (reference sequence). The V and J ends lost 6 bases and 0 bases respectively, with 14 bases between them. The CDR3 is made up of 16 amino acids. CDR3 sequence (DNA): TGTGCCAGCAGACGCGGGACGGTTGCGAACACCGGGGAGCTGTTTTTT. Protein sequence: CASRRGTVANTGELFF.

For the CDR3, the DNA is TGTGCCAGCTCACTCGGACAGCCGAGCTCTGGAAACACCATATATTTT. Protein: CASSLGQPSSGNTIYF. The chain has TRBV18 and TRBJ1-3; D perhaps matches TRBD1 (6 bases). V lost 4 bases and J lost 0, with 13 bases in between. Germline CDR1 reads KGHSH; CDR2 reads LQKENI. CDR3 size: 16 residues.

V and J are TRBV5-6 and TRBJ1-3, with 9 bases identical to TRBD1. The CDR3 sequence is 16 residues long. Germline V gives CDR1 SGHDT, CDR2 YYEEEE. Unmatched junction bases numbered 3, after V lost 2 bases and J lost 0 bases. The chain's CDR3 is CASSLTGGGSGNTIYF. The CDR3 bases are TGTGCCAGCAGCTTAACAGGGGGCGGCTCTGGAAACACCATATATTTT. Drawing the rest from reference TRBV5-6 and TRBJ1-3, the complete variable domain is DAGVTQSPTHLIKTRGQQVTLRCSPKSGHDTVSWYQQALGQGPQFIFQYYEEEERQRGNFPDRFSGHQFPNYSSELNVNALLLGDSALYLCASSLTGGGSGNTIYFGEGSWLTVV.

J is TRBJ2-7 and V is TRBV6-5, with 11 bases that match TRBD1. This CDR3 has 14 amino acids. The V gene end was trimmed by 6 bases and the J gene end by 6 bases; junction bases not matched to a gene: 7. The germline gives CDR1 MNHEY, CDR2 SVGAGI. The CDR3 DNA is TGTGCCAGCAGGCGGACAGGGGGCGCGTCCGAGCAGTACTTC. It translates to CASRRTGGASEQYF.

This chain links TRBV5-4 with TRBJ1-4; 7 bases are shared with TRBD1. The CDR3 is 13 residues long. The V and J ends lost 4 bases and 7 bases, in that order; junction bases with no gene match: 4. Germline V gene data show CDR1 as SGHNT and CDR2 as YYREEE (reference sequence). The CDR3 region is CASSPDRVEKLFF. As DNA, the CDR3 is TGTGCCAGCAGCCCCGACAGGGTTGAAAAACTGTTTTTT.

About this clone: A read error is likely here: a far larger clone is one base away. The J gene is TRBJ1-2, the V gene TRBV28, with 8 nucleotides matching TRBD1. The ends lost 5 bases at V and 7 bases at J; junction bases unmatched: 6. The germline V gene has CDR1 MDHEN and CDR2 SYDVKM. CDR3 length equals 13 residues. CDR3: CASSRTGPCGYTF. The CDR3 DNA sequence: TGTGCCAGCAGTCGGACAGGGCCATGTGGCTACACCTTC.

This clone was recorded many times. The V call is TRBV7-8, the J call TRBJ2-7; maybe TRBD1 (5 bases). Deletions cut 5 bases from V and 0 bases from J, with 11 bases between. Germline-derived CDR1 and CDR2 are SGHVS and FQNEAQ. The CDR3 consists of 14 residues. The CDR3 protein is CASSPLQVSYEQYF. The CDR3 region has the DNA TGTGCCAGCAGCCCACTACAGGTCTCCTACGAGCAGTACTTC.

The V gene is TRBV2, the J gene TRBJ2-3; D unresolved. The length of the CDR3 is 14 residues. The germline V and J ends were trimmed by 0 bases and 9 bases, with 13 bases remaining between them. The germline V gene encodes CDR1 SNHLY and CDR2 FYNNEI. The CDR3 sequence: CASSEASTGSTQYF. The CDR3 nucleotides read TGTGCCAGCAGTGAAGCCAGCACCGGGTCGACGCAGTATTTT.

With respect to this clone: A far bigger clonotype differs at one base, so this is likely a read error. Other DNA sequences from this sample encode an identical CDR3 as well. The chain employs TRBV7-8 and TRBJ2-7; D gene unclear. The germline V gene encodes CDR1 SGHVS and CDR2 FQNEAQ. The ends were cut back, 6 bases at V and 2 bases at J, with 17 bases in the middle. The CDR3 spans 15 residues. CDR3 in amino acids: CASSFLRYSPYEQYF. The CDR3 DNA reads TGTGCCAGCAGTTTCCTCCGCTACTCGCCCTACGAGCAGTACTTC.

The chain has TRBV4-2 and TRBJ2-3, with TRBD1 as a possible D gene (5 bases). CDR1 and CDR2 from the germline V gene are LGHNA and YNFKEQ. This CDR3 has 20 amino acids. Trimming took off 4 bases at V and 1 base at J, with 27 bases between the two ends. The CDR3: CASSLRDRGAVGRGTDTQYF. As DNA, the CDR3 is TGTGCCAGCAGCCTAAGAGATAGGGGCGCGGTGGGCCGGGGCACAGATACGCAGTATTTT.

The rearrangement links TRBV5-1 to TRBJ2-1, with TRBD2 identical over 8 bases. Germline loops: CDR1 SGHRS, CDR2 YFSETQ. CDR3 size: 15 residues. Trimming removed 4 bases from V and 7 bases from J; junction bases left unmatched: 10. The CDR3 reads CASSLNGRANNEQFF. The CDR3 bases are TGCGCCAGCAGCCTCAACGGGAGGGCCAATAATGAGCAGTTCTTC.

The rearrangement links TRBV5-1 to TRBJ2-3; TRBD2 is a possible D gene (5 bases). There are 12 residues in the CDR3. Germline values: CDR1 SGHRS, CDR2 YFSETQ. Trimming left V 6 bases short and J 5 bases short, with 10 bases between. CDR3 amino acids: CASTPEGDTQYF. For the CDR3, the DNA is TGCGCCAGCACCCCCGAGGGAGATACGCAGTATTTT.

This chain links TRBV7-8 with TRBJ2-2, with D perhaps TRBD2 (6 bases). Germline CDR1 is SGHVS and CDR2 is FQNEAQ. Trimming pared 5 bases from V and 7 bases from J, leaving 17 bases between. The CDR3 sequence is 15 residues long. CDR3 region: CASSPRGGNHGELFF. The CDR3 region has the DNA TGTGCCAGCAGCCCACGGGGCGGGAATCACGGGGAGCTGTTTTTT.